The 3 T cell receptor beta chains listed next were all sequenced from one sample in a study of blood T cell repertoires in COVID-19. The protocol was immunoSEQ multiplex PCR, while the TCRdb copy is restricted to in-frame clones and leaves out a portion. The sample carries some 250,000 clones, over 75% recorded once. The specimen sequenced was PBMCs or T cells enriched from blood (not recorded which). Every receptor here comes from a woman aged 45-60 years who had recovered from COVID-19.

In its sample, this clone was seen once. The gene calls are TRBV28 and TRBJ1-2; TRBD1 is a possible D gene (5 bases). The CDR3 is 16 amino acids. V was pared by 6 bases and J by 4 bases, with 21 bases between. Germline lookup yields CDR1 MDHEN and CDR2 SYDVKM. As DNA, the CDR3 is TGTGCCAGCAGCGAACTGACAGATTACGAGAGCTATGGCTACACCTTC. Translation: CASSELTDYESYGYTF.

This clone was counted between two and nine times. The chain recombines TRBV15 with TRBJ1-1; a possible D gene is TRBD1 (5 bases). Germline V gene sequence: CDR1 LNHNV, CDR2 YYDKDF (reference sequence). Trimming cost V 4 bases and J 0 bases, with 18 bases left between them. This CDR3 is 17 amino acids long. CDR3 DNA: TGTGCCACCAGCATTTTATTCACAGGAGCAATGAACACTGAAGCTTTCTTT. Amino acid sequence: CATSILFTGAMNTEAFF. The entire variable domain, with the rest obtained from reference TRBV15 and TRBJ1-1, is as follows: DAMVIQNPRYQVTQFGKPVTLSCSQTLNHNVMYWYQQKSSQAPKLLFHYYDKDFNNEADTPDNFQSRRPNTSFCFLDIRSPGLGDTAMYLCATSILFTGAMNTEAFFGQGTRLTVV.

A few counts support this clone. CDR3 residues: CASRNWTARPSYEQYF. The CDR3 bases are TGTGCAAGTCGCAATTGGACAGCACGACCCTCCTACGAGCAGTACTTC. The chain carries TRBV12-2 and TRBJ2-7; no DNA check was done on the table's D call, TRBD1. TRBV12-2 is noted as a pseudogene. CDR3 length equals 16 residues.